This TCR beta chain is from a study of blood T cell repertoires in COVID-19. Overall study: COVID-19 samples, acute and convalescent, were from the United States, Italy and Spain. T cells, B-cell-depleted T cells, or PBMCs provided the cDNA or gDNA that served as material.

Original processing methods: Nucleated cell number was recorded as an estimate derived from reference gene primer amplification. TCRdb's copy holds only in-frame clones and misses some; the assay was immunoSEQ multiplex PCR. For V, J and clone size, that table is used; D and trimming come from the DNA. This table has about 80,000 clones, around 80% appearing once. CDR3 length equals 15 residues. Germline loops: CDR1 GTSNPN, CDR2 SVGIG (reference sequence). The V gene end was trimmed by 5 bases and the J gene end by 4 bases; junction bases not matched to a gene: 9. This chain connects TRBV30 to TRBJ2-7, with 12 bases aligning to TRBD1. The receptor comes from an elderly man with acute or convalescent COVID-19. The sequencing sample was made of peripheral blood. The CDR3 DNA reads as TGTGCCTGGGCCTACCGGGACAGGGGGCAATACGAGCAGTACTTC. This gives the protein CAWAYRDRGQYEQYF.